The T cell receptor (beta chain) described here comes from a study of blood T cell repertoires in COVID-19. For the study at large: PBMCs, B-cell-depleted T cells, or T cells were the source of the cDNA or gDNA that made up the material.

Original data processing: From reference gene primer amplification, estimates of nucleated cell counts were derived. Generated by immunoSEQ multiplex PCR, the TCRdb table keeps only in-frame clones and is missing some. Clone size and the V and J calls come from that table; the DNA yielded D and trimming. The sample yields approximately 71,000 clones, about nine tenths seen once. Germline V gives CDR1 MGHRA, CDR2 YSYEKL. The CDR3 extends over 15 amino acids. V lost 6 bases to trimming and J lost 5 bases, with 16 bases between them. This TCR derives from a young woman with acute or convalescent COVID-19. The sample comprised peripheral blood. V and J are TRBV4-1 and TRBJ1-4; TRBD1 might be the D (5 bases). CDR3 in amino acids: CASSSLAGLNEKLFF. In nucleotides, the CDR3 is TGCGCCAGCAGTTCTTTGGCAGGGCTAAATGAAAAACTGTTTTTT.